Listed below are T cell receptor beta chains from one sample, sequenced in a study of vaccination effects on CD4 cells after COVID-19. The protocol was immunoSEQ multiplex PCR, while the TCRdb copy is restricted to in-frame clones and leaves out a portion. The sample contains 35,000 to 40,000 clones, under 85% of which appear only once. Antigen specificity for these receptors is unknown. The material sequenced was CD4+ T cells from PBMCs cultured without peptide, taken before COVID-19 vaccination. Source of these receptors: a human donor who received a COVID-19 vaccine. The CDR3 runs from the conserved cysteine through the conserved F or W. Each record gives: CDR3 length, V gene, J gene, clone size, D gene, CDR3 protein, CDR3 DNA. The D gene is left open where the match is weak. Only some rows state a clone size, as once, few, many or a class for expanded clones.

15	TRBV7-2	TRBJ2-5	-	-	CASSTSRGHQETQYF	TGTGCCAGCAGCACCTCCCGGGGGCACCAAGAGACCCAGTACTTC
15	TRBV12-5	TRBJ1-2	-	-	CASHGPQGPIGGYTF	TGTGCTAGTCATGGCCCTCAGGGGCCCATCGGTGGCTACACCTTC
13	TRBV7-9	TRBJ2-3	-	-	CASSLMARDTQYF	TGTGCCAGCAGTCTAATGGCGCGGGATACGCAGTATTTT
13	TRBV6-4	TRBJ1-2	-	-	CASSDGTQLGYTF	TGTGCCAGCAGTGACGGCACCCAGCTAGGCTACACCTTC
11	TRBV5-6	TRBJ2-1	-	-	CASSSYNEQFF	TGTGCCAGCAGCTCGTACAATGAGCAGTTCTTC
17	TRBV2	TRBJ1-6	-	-	CASRGTGGGSYNSPLHF	TGTGCCAGCAGAGGGACCGGCGGGGGTTCCTATAATTCACCCCTCCACTTT
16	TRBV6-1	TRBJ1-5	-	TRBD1	CASSDLQRGLRQPQHF	TGTGCCAGCAGTGATCTCCAGAGGGGGCTAAGACAGCCCCAGCATTTT
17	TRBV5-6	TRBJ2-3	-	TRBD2	CASSFFQREGSTDTQYF	TGTGCCAGCAGCTTTTTTCAGCGGGAGGGTAGCACAGATACGCAGTATTTT
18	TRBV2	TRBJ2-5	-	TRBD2	CASSGVWSSGTSLETQYF	TGTGCCAGCAGTGGTGTTTGGAGCAGCGGGACCTCCTTAGAGACCCAGTACTTC
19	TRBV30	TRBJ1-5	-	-	CAWSDLRASNYYSNQPQHF	TGTGCCTGGAGCGATCTCAGGGCCAGCAACTATTATAGCAATCAGCCCCAGCATTTT
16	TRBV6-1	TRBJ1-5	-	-	CASSERDGYSNQPQHF	TGTGCCAGCAGTGAGCGCGACGGTTATAGCAATCAGCCCCAGCATTTT
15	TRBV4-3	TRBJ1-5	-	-	CASSQEGTQRGPQHF	TGCGCCAGCAGCCAAGAGGGGACTCAAAGGGGGCCCCAGCATTTT
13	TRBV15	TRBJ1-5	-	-	CATSRALNQPQHF	TGTGCCACCAGCAGAGCCCTTAATCAGCCCCAGCATTTT
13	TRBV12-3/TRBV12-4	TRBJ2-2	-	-	CASSLFEAGELFF	TGTGCCAGCAGTTTATTCGAGGCCGGGGAGCTGTTTTTT
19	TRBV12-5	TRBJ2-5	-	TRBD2	CASGWAPLAGGVPRETQYF	TGTGCTAGTGGTTGGGCCCCACTAGCGGGGGGTGTCCCGCGGGAGACCCAGTACTTC
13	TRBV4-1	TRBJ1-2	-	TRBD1	CASSQSGQEGYTF	TGCGCCAGCAGCCAATCGGGACAGGAAGGCTACACCTTC
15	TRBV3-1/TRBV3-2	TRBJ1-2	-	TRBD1	CASSPGQGPPGGYTF	TGTGCCAGCAGCCCAGGACAGGGGCCCCCTGGGGGCTACACCTTC
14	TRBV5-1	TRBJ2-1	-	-	CASSLDQVGNEQFF	TGCGCCAGCAGCCTAGATCAAGTGGGTAATGAGCAGTTCTTC
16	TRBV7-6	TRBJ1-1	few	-	CASSLVRAGTNTEAFF	TGTGCCAGCAGCTTAGTTCGGGCAGGAACGAACACTGAAGCTTTCTTT
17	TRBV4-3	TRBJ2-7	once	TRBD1	CASSQSPPGQGYFEQYF	TGCGCCAGCAGCCAATCCCCCCCGGGACAGGGATATTTCGAGCAGTACTTC
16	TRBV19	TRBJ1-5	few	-	CASSVRQDRRNQPQHF	TGTGCCAGTAGTGTAAGACAGGATCGGCGCAATCAGCCCCAGCATTTT
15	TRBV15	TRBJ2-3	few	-	CATSRDPTPTDTQYF	TGTGCCACCAGCAGAGATCCGACCCCCACAGATACGCAGTATTTT
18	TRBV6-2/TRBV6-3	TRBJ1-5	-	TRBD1	CASSPSTGGSSRNQPQHF	TGTGCCAGCAGTCCAAGCACAGGGGGCTCGTCCCGCAATCAGCCCCAGCATTTT
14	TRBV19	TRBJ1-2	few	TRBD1	CASRDRGRVDGYTF	TGTGCCAGTAGAGACAGGGGGCGCGTCGATGGCTACACCTTC
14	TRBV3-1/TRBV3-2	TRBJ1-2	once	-	CASSQPGTGYGYTF	TGTGCCAGCAGCCAGCCCGGGACTGGCTATGGCTACACCTTC
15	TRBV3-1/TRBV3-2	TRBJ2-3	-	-	CASSQDRVITDTQYF	TGTGCCAGCAGCCAAGACAGGGTAATAACAGATACGCAGTATTTT
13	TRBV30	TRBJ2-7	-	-	CAWSVAVPYEQYF	TGTGCCTGGAGTGTGGCGGTCCCCTACGAGCAGTACTTC
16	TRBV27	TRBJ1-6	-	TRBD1	CASRTGGSSYNSPLHF	TGTGCCAGCAGGACAGGGGGAAGCTCCTATAATTCACCCCTCCACTTT
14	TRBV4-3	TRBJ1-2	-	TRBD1	CASSQPDREDGYTF	TGCGCCAGCAGCCAGCCTGACAGGGAGGATGGCTACACCTTC
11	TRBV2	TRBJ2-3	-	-	CASNDPSVQYF	TGTGCCAGCAATGACCCTAGTGTGCAGTATTTT
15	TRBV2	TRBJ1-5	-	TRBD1	CASSLETGVNQPQHF	TGTGCCAGCAGTCTAGAGACAGGGGTGAACCAGCCCCAGCATTTT
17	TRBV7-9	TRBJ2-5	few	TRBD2	CASSVWTGGRGRETQYF	TGTGCCAGCAGCGTCTGGACGGGCGGGAGAGGACGAGAGACCCAGTACTTC
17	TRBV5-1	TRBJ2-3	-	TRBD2	CASSRLARAGDTDTQYF	TGCGCCAGCAGCCGACTTGCGAGGGCGGGAGACACAGATACGCAGTATTTT
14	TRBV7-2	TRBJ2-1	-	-	CASSLSTSIGEQFF	TGTGCCAGCAGCCTATCCACTAGTATTGGTGAGCAGTTCTTC
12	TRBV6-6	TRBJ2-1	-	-	CASSPTNNEQFF	TGTGCCAGCAGTCCAACCAACAATGAGCAGTTCTTC
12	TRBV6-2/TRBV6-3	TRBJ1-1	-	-	CASSYEGFEAFF	TGTGCCAGCAGTTACGAGGGATTTGAAGCTTTCTTT
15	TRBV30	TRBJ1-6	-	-	CAWIRPGRVNSPLHF	TGTGCCTGGATCCGACCCGGCCGGGTCAATTCACCCCTCCACTTT
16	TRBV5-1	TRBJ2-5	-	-	CASTLGSGANQETQYF	TGCGCCAGCACCCTCGGAAGTGGGGCGAACCAAGAGACCCAGTACTTC
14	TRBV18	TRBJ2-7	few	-	CASSPQGTRIEQYF	TGTGCCAGCTCGCCTCAAGGCACCAGGATAGAGCAGTACTTC
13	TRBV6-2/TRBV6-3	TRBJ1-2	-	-	CASSLEGSYGYTF	TGTGCCAGCAGTTTGGAGGGGAGCTATGGCTACACCTTC
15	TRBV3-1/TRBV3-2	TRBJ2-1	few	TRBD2	CASSPGLAGYNEQFF	TGTGCCAGCAGCCCGGGACTAGCAGGCTACAATGAGCAGTTCTTC
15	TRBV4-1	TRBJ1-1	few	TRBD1	CASSQGQGMNTEAFF	TGCGCCAGCAGCCAAGGACAGGGGATGAACACTGAAGCTTTCTTT
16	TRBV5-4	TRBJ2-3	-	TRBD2	CASSLAAGGRTDTQYF	TGTGCCAGCAGCTTGGCGGCGGGAGGGAGGACAGATACGCAGTATTTT
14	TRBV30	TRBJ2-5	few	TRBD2	CAWSAGLAGETQYF	TGTGCCTGGAGTGCAGGACTAGCGGGAGAGACCCAGTACTTC
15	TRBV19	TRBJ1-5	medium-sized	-	CASSPPGASNQPQHF	TGTGCCAGTAGTCCCCCGGGGGCAAGCAATCAGCCCCAGCATTTT
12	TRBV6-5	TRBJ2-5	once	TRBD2	CASRTSLETQYF	TGTGCCAGCAGGACTAGCTTGGAGACCCAGTACTTC
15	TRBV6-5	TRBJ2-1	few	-	CASSQGIRSYNEQFF	TGTGCCAGCAGTCAGGGTATAAGGTCCTACAATGAGCAGTTCTTC
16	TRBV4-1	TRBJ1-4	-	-	CASSQERGLRNEKLFF	TGCGCCAGCAGCCAAGAGCGGGGGTTGAGGAATGAAAAACTGTTTTTT